This T cell receptor beta chain is from a study of blood T cell repertoires in COVID-19. About the study: COVID-19 samples from acute and convalescent phases originated in the United States, Italy and Spain. T cells, B-cell-depleted T cells, or PBMCs supplied cDNA or gDNA.

Sequencing was performed with immunoSEQ multiplex PCR; in TCRdb, only in-frame clones are kept and a portion is missing. The sample shows hundreds of thousands of clones, roughly nine tenths of them seen only once. The specimen sequenced was peripheral blood. The origin of this receptor is a woman between 45 and 60 years old with acute or convalescent COVID-19.

The CDR3 nucleotides are TGTGCCAGCAGCTTTGAAACAGGGGGCTTGGGAAACACCATATATTTT. Encoded protein: CASSFETGGLGNTIYF. V gene TRBV7-2 combines with J gene TRBJ1-3; 9 nucleotides align to TRBD1. The CDR3 is made up of 16 amino acids. Germline trimming cut 3 bases from V and 4 bases from J; bases unmatched to any gene: 7. CDR1 SGHTA and CDR2 FQGNSA come from the germline V gene. The variable domain in full, completed from reference TRBV7-2 and TRBJ1-3, reads GAGVSQSPSNKVTEKGKDVELRCDPISGHTALYWYRQSLGQGLEFLIYFQGNSAPDKSGLPSDRFSAERTGGSVSTLTIQRTQQEDSAVYLCASSFETGGLGNTIYFGEGSWLTVV.